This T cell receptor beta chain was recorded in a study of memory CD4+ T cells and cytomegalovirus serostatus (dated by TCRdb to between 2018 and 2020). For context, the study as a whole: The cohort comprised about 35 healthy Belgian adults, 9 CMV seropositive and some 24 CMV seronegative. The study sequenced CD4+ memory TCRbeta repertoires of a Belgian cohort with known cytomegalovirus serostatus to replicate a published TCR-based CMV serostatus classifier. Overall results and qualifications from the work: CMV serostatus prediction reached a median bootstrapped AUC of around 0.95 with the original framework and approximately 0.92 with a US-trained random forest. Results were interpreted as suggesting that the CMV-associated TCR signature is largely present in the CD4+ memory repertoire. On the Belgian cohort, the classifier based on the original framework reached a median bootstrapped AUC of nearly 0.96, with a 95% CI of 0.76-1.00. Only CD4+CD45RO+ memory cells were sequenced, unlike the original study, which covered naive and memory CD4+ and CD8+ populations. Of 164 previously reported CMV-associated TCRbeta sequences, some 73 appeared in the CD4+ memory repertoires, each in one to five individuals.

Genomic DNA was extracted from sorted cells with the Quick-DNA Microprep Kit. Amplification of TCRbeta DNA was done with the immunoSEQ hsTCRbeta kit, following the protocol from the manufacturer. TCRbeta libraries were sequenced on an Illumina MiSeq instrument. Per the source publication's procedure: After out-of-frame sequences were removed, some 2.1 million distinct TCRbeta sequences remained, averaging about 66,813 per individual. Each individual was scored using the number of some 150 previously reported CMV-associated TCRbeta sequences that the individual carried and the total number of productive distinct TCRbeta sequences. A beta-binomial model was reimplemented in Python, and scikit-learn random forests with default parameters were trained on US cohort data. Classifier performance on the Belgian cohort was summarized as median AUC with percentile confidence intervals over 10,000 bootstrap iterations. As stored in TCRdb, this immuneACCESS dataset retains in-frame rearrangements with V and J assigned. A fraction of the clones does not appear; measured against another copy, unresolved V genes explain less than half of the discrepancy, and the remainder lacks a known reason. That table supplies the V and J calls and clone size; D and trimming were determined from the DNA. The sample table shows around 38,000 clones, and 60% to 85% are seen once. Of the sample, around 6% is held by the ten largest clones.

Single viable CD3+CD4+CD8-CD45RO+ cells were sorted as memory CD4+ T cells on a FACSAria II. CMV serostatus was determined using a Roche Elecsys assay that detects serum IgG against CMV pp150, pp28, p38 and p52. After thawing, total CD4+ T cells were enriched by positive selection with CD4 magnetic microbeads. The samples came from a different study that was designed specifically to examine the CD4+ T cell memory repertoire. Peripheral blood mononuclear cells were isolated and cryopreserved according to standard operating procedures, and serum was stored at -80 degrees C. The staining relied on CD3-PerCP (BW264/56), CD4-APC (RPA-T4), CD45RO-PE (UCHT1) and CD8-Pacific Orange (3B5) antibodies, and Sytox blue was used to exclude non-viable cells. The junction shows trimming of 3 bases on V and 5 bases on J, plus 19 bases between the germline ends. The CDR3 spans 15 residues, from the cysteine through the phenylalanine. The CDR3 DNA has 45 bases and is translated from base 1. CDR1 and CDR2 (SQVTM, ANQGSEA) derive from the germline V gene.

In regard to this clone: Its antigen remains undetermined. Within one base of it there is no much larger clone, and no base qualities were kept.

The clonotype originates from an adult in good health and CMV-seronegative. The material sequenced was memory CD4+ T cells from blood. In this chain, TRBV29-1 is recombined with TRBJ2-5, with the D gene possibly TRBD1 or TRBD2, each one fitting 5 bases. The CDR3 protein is CSVDLGNSWGETQYF. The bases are TGCAGCGTTGACCTCGGGAATTCATGGGGGGAGACCCAGTACTTC.